One sample yielded the 17 T cell receptor beta chains listed below, sequenced in a study of T cells after yellow fever vaccination. From the 5' RACE reads, TCRdb called clonotypes with MiXCR, one entry per CDR3 protein. Among 300,000 to 400,000 distinct CDR3 sequences listed, around 13% were seen once. The sequencing here drew on CD4+ T cells sorted from PBMCs, taken 15 days after the yellow fever booster vaccination. The source is a man younger than 35 who received the YFV17D yellow fever vaccine.

This clonotype was recorded a few times. The V gene is TRBV6-1, the J gene TRBJ1-1, with D possibly TRBD1 on 5 matching bases. The CDR3 spans 14 residues. Germline CDR1 and CDR2: MNHNS and SASEGT. V was clipped by 7 bases and J by 11 bases, with 23 bases between them. The DNA for the CDR3 is TGTGCCAGCATTCCGATGGTGGGGGTCTACGAGGCTTTCTTT. This gives the protein CASIPMVGVYEAFF.

The rearrangement joins TRBV7-2 to TRBJ1-1; D uncertain. The ends were cut back, 0 bases at V and 11 bases at J, with 13 bases in the middle. Germline V gene sequence: CDR1 SGHTA, CDR2 FQGNSA. This CDR3 spans 13 amino acids. DNA of the CDR3: TGTGCCAGCAGCTTAGCCGGGGAGGCTGTGGCTTTCTTT. Translation gives CASSLAGEAVAFF. The whole variable domain, remainder taken from reference TRBV7-2 and TRBJ1-1, is GAGVSQSPSNKVTEKGKDVELRCDPISGHTALYWYRQSLGQGLEFLIYFQGNSAPDKSGLPSDRFSAERTGGSVSTLTIQRTQQEDSAVYLCASSLAGEAVAFFGQGTRLTVV.

Ten or more counts support this clonotype. The rearrangement joins TRBV2 to TRBJ2-2; D not resolved. CDR1 is SNHLY and CDR2 is FYNNEI in the germline V gene. The CDR3 has 15 amino acids. V shed 3 bases and J shed 0 bases, with 8 bases lying between them. Here the CDR3 reads CASSEGNSNTGELFF. CDR3 nucleotide sequence: TGTGCCAGCAGTGAGGGCAATTCGAACACCGGGGAGCTGTTTTTT.

This clonotype was counted only a few times. The rearrangement links TRBV28 to TRBJ2-2, with D perhaps TRBD2 (6 bases). Trimming removed 2 bases from V and 6 bases from J, with 16 bases in between. The length of the CDR3 is 16 residues. Germline V CDR1 and CDR2: MDHEN, SYDVKM. The CDR3 reads CASSLRRQGGSGELFF. The CDR3 bases are TGTGCCAGCAGTTTACGGCGTCAGGGAGGCTCCGGGGAGCTGTTTTTT.

The chain couples TRBV5-1 to TRBJ1-6, with a tentative D call TRBD1 (5 bases). V dropped 5 bases and J dropped 3 bases, with 21 bases sitting between them. The CDR3 runs to 18 residues. The germline gives CDR1 SGHRS, CDR2 YFSETQ. The CDR3 here is CASRGGRGPSGYNSPLHF. Here the CDR3 DNA reads TGCGCCAGCAGGGGGGGAAGGGGTCCGTCGGGCTATAATTCACCCCTCCACTTT.

The rearrangement uses TRBV7-9 and TRBJ1-1; D ambiguous. The CDR3 loop spans 14 amino acids. Germline CDR1 reads SEHNR; CDR2 reads FQNEAQ (reference sequence). V lost 2 bases, J lost 1 base, and 8 bases lay in between. DNA of the CDR3: TGTGCCAGCAGCTTACCCCGCACGAACACTGAAGCTTTCTTT. Translating it yields CASSLPRTNTEAFF. Based on the CDR3 plus reference TRBV7-9 and TRBJ1-1, the full variable domain is DTGVSQNPRHKITKRGQNVTFRCDPISEHNRLYWYRQTLGQGPEFLTYFQNEAQLEKSRLLSDRFSAERPKGSFSTLEIQRTEQGDSAMYLCASSLPRTNTEAFFGQGTRLTVV.

V and J are TRBV4-1 and TRBJ1-4; D is unclear. The length of the CDR3 is 15 residues. The V and J ends lost 4 bases and 4 bases respectively, with 13 bases between them. Per the germline V gene, CDR1 is MGHRA and CDR2 is YSYEKL. The DNA for the CDR3 is TGCGCCAGCAGCCTACCTGGCGCTCATAATGAAAAACTGTTTTTT. It specifies CASSLPGAHNEKLFF.

The rearrangement uses TRBV2 and TRBJ2-1; 9 bases map to TRBD1. CDR1 and CDR2 from the germline V gene are SNHLY and FYNNEI. The V segment lost 6 bases and the J segment 3 bases; nucleotides outside the gene matches: 6. The CDR3 extends over 15 amino acids. The CDR3 protein is CASRGGTGYYNEQFF. In nucleotides, the CDR3 is TGTGCCAGCAGGGGAGGGACAGGGTACTACAATGAGCAGTTCTTC.

Many counts were recorded for this clonotype. CDR3 DNA sequence: TGTGCCAGCAGAGGTTGGACAGGGGAGTCCGCTGAAGCTTTCTTT. It encodes CASRGWTGESAEAFF. The chain joins TRBV7-9 to TRBJ1-1, with 9 bases aligning to TRBD1. Germline CDR1 and CDR2: SEHNR and FQNEAQ (reference sequence). This CDR3 is built from 15 residues. With 6 bases clipped from V and 6 bases from J, the junction kept 11 bases outside the gene matches.

The rearrangement joins TRBV6-2 or TRBV6-3 to TRBJ1-5, with 9 bases matching TRBD1. CDR3 size: 15 residues. With V trimmed by 5 bases and J by 3 bases, 5 bases remained unmatched. CDR1 is MNHEY and CDR2 is SVGEGT in the germline V gene. In DNA, the CDR3 is TGTGCCAGCAGTAAAGGGGACAGGGACAATCAGCCCCAGCATTTT. This gives the protein CASSKGDRDNQPQHF.

This clonotype was observed a handful of times. The rearrangement links TRBV23-1 to TRBJ2-7; either TRBD1 or TRBD2 may fit D (5 bases each). TRBV23-1 falls under the ORF class, with uncertain function. The CDR3 consists of 13 residues. Trimming stripped 1 base from V and 7 bases from J, with 11 bases between. CDR3 DNA: TGCGCCAGCAGTCAATACAGGAGGCAAGAGCAGTACGTC. It yields the protein CASSQYRRQEQYV.

This clonotype was picked up a small number of times. J is TRBJ2-7 and V is TRBV20-1; D not resolved. The CDR3 length is 14 residues. CDR1 is DFQATT and CDR2 is SNEGSKA in the germline V gene (reference sequence). V dropped 5 bases and J dropped 6 bases, with 20 bases sitting between them. The CDR3: CSAGPITRRGEQYF. In DNA, the CDR3 is TGCAGTGCTGGTCCAATTACAAGACGCGGCGAGCAGTACTTC.

This rearrangement joins TRBV2 to TRBJ2-7; D is undetermined. The CDR3 spans 14 residues. Per the germline V gene, CDR1 is SNHLY and CDR2 is FYNNEI. Trimming stripped 2 bases from V and 7 bases from J, with 15 bases between. CDR3 in DNA: TGTGCCAGCAGTGAATTAGGAACACACACTGAGCAGTACGTC. It yields the protein CASSELGTHTEQYV.

The rearrangement joins TRBV4-3 to TRBJ1-1, with a possible D match to TRBD1 (6 bases). Trimming pared 5 bases from V and 6 bases from J, leaving 22 bases between. Germline CDR1 and CDR2: LGHNA and YSLEER. The CDR3 runs to 16 residues. In nucleotides, the CDR3 is TGCGCCAGCAGCAAGGATACCCGGACAGAACAATCTGAAGCTTTCTTT. Encoded protein: CASSKDTRTEQSEAFF.

The table lists this clonotype with a few counts. This chain uses TRBV12-3 or TRBV12-4 with TRBJ1-1, with 10 nucleotides matching TRBD1. J was trimmed by 10 bases and V by 7 bases; bases with no gene match: 6. This CDR3 region has 12 residues. The CDR3 nucleotides read TGTGCCAGCACTCAGGACAGGGGGGCAGCTTTCTTT. Translating gives CASTQDRGAAFF.

V usage is TRBV20-1 and J usage is TRBJ2-3; 11 bases are a match to TRBD2. CDR1 is DFQATT and CDR2 is SNEGSKA in the germline V gene (reference sequence). Germline trimming cut 6 bases from V and 6 bases from J; bases unmatched to any gene: 8. The CDR3 consists of 14 residues. CDR3 region: CSAVTSGGKDTQYF. CDR3 nucleotides: TGCAGTGCAGTTACTAGCGGGGGAAAGGATACGCAGTATTTT.

The chain uses TRBV19 and TRBJ1-1; D call uncertain. CDR1 LNHDA and CDR2 SQIVND come from the germline V gene (reference sequence). The CDR3 loop spans 12 amino acids. The V and J ends lost 10 bases and 1 base respectively, with 10 bases between them. The CDR3 nucleotides read TGTGCCACTACGGACCCGAACACTGAAGCTTTCTTT. Protein sequence: CATTDPNTEAFF.